The 30 T cell receptor beta chains listed next were all sequenced from one sample in a study of identical twins (dated by TCRdb to 2016 to 2017). Library construction relied on 5' RACE. The sequencer listed for this sample is Illumina HiSeq 2000. The public reads were reprocessed in TCRdb via fastp at Q25 and MiXCR, keeping in-frame beta chains. When rows share a CDR3 protein, they turn into one entry using the most common DNA and genes. Counted in this sample were a few hundred thousand distinct CDR3 sequences; 7.5% to 9.5% of them appeared once. Of the sample, roughly 6.8% falls within the top ten clones. These records were also assigned to another study, of yellow fever vaccine responses in identical twins.

Material: CD8+ T cells sorted from blood. The receptors derive from a woman between 18 and 29 years old in good health.

This clonotype was counted only a few times. This chain joins TRBV6-5 and TRBJ1-1, with TRBD1 matching 7 bases. CDR1 MNHEY and CDR2 SVGAGI come from the germline V gene. J lost 7 bases, V lost 0 bases, and 14 bases had no gene match. The CDR3 contains 17 residues. The CDR3 protein is CASSYSIEGAQSHEAFF. In nucleotides, the CDR3 is TGTGCCAGCAGTTACTCGATAGAGGGGGCGCAGTCCCATGAAGCTTTCTTT.

This clonotype came up a few times. The rearrangement joins TRBV29-1 to TRBJ1-1; D gene unclear. The CDR3 is 11 residues long. Trimming took 6 bases from V and 3 from J, leaving 8 bases between them. Germline V lookup: CDR1 SQVTM, CDR2 ANQGSEA. CDR3 protein: CSVLGYTEAFF. The DNA of the CDR3 is TGCAGCGTGCTGGGGTACACTGAAGCTTTCTTT.

This clonotype was detected ten times or more. The rearrangement joins TRBV5-1 to TRBJ1-4, with D unresolved. CDR3 length: 15 amino acids. The V end lost 0 bases, the J end lost 8 bases, and 14 bases lay between the germline ends. The germline gives CDR1 SGHRS, CDR2 YFSETQ. As DNA, the CDR3 is TGCGCCAGCAGCTTGGGAGGGAGGGCCAGCGAAAAACTGTTTTTT. Protein product: CASSLGGRASEKLFF.

The chain employs TRBV11-2 and TRBJ2-7, with D perhaps TRBD2 (5 bases). The CDR3 has 14 residues. The germline V gene has CDR1 SGHAT and CDR2 FQNNGV. Trimming left V 7 bases short and J 7 bases short, with 20 bases between. CDR3: CASTWEMMFREQYF. In DNA form, the CDR3 reads TGTGCCAGCACCTGGGAGATGATGTTTCGGGAGCAGTACTTC.

This clonotype was detected ten times or more. The CDR3 protein is CATSGRFDSYEQYF. CDR3 in DNA: TGTGCCACCAGCGGTAGATTTGACTCCTACGAGCAGTACTTC. This rearrangement joins TRBV15 to TRBJ2-7; no reliable D call. The CDR3 is 14 residues long. Germline loops: CDR1 LNHNV, CDR2 YYDKDF (reference sequence). The V gene lost 5 bases and the J gene lost 0 bases, with 11 bases spanning the gap.

This clonotype was seen ten or more times. J is TRBJ1-2 and V is TRBV9; D is unresolved. Trimming cost V 0 bases and J 8 bases, with 8 bases left between them. The CDR3 is made up of 12 amino acids. Germline-derived CDR1 and CDR2 are SGDLS and YYNGEE. CDR3 in DNA: TGTGCCAGCAGCGTAGATTATGGGGGCTACACCTTC. Translation: CASSVDYGGYTF.

This chain uses TRBV6-1 with TRBJ2-1, with 7 bases that match TRBD2. The junction had 7 bases not matched to a gene; V was cut back by 5 bases and J by 3 bases. Germline loops: CDR1 MNHNS, CDR2 SASEGT. This CDR3 has 15 residues. The CDR3 nucleotides read TGTGCCAGCAGTAAGGGACTATCTCACTACAATGAGCAGTTCTTC. It encodes CASSKGLSHYNEQFF.

This clonotype was observed a few times. The chain links TRBV3-1 to TRBJ1-1; tentative D call: TRBD1 (5 bases). Trimming left V 7 bases short and J 4 bases short, with 16 bases between. The V gene's germline CDR1 is LGHDT and CDR2 YNNKEL (reference sequence). This CDR3 spans 14 amino acids. The DNA for the CDR3 is TGTGCCAGCACACCCAGGGAGGGAGGCACTGAAGCTTTCTTT. Its translation is CASTPREGGTEAFF. The variable domain in full, with the rest retrieved from reference TRBV3-1 and TRBJ1-1, is DTAVSQTPKYLVTQMGNDKSIKCEQNLGHDTMYWYKQDSKKFLKIMFSYNNKELIINETVPNRFSPKSPDKAHLNLHINSLELGDSAVYFCASTPREGGTEAFFGQGTRLTVV.

Only a few counts were recorded for this clonotype. V and J are TRBV11-2 and TRBJ1-1; D gene uncertain. CDR3 size: 12 residues. Germline V gene data show CDR1 as SGHAT and CDR2 as FQNNGV. V was pared by 5 bases and J by 4 bases, with 8 bases between. CDR3 bases: TGTGCCAGCAGCCACCCGGGCACTGAAGCTTTCTTT. Residues: CASSHPGTEAFF. Full variable domain (remainder filled in from reference TRBV11-2 and TRBJ1-1): EAGVAQSPRYKIIEKRQSVAFWCNPISGHATLYWYQQILGQGPKLLIQFQNNGVVDDSQLPKDRFSAERLKGVDSTLKIQPAKLEDSAVYLCASSHPGTEAFFGQGTRLTVV.

This clonotype was detected ten times or more. V usage is TRBV10-3 and J usage is TRBJ2-3; D may be TRBD1 (6 bases). The germline V and J ends were trimmed by 8 bases and 3 bases, with 12 bases remaining between them. The CDR3 sequence is 13 residues long. Per germline, CDR1 ENHRY and CDR2 SYGVKD. CDR3 bases: TGTGCCATCGTACACAGGGTAACAGATACGCAGTATTTT. Encoded protein: CAIVHRVTDTQYF.

This clonotype was detected many times. This sequence joins TRBV29-1 and TRBJ2-2, with D unresolved. Between the trimmed V and J ends, which lost 4 bases and 1 base, there was a span of 7 bases. Germline assignment: CDR1 SQVTM and CDR2 ANQGSEA. The CDR3 consists of 13 residues. The CDR3 reads CSVVRRNTGELFF. The CDR3 region has the DNA TGCAGCGTTGTCCGCAGGAACACCGGGGAGCTGTTTTTT.

The V and J genes are TRBV30 and TRBJ2-1; maybe TRBD1 (5 bases). Trimming removed 5 bases at V and 4 bases at J, with 18 bases between. The CDR3 has 15 amino acids. Germline CDR1 and CDR2: GTSNPN and SVGIG (reference sequence). In DNA form, the CDR3 reads TGTGCCTGGGGACAAGACAGTCAGGTATACAATGAGCAGTTCTTC. The encoded protein is CAWGQDSQVYNEQFF.

This clonotype showed up many times. The rearrangement links TRBV27 to TRBJ2-7; perhaps TRBD2 as D (5 bases). CDR3 length: 14 residues. Per germline, CDR1 MNHEY and CDR2 SMNVEV (reference sequence). V lost 5 bases to trimming and J lost 5 bases, with 16 bases between them. CDR3 in amino acids: CASSPILVTDEQYF. The CDR3 DNA reads TGTGCCAGCAGTCCAATACTAGTTACGGACGAGCAGTACTTC.

This clonotype was detected a few times. The V call is TRBV27, the J call TRBJ1-1; 9 nucleotides match TRBD1. The trim removed 6 bases at V and 11 bases at J, leaving 13 bases unmatched. The CDR3 is made up of 14 amino acids. Germline CDR1 and CDR2: MNHEY and SMNVEV (reference sequence). The CDR3 sequence is CASSPVGDRESAFF. DNA of the CDR3: TGTGCCAGCAGCCCCGTAGGGGACAGGGAATCGGCTTTCTTT.

This clonotype has just a few counts. This chain connects TRBV6-5 to TRBJ2-1; 7 bases agree with TRBD1. The V and J ends lost 4 bases and 10 bases, in that order; junction bases with no gene match: 1. The CDR3 totals 11 residues. Per germline, CDR1 MNHEY and CDR2 SVGAGI. CDR3 sequence (DNA): TGTGCCAGCAGTTTGGACAGGGAGCAGTTCTTC. Amino acids: CASSLDREQFF.

This clonotype has a count of ten or more. This sequence joins TRBV27 and TRBJ1-6; the D is unclear. The germline V gene encodes CDR1 MNHEY and CDR2 SMNVEV (reference sequence). This CDR3 is built from 14 residues. The ends were cut back, 7 bases at V and 0 bases at J, with 7 bases in the middle. This CDR3 reads CASKWSSYNSPLHF. In DNA, the CDR3 is TGTGCCAGCAAGTGGAGCTCCTATAATTCACCCCTCCACTTT.

The chain has TRBV7-9 and TRBJ2-7; 11 positions agree with TRBD2. This CDR3 region has 14 residues. V gave up 7 bases and J gave up 4 bases; unmatched junction bases: 6. CDR1 and CDR2 (germline): SEHNR, FQNEAQ (reference sequence). The CDR3 sequence is CASTAGTSGYEQYF. The CDR3 bases are TGTGCCAGCACGGCCGGGACTAGCGGTTACGAGCAGTACTTC. The full variable domain, in which reference TRBV7-9 and TRBJ2-7 provide the parts outside the CDR3, is DTGVSQNPRHKITKRGQNVTFRCDPISEHNRLYWYRQTLGQGPEFLTYFQNEAQLEKSRLLSDRFSAERPKGSFSTLEIQRTEQGDSAMYLCASTAGTSGYEQYFGPGTRLTVT.

This clonotype was seen many times. The CDR3 protein is CASSPIVGTEAFF. DNA for the CDR3: TGTGCCAGCAGTCCCATTGTAGGGACTGAAGCTTTCTTT. This rearrangement joins TRBV6-2 or TRBV6-3 to TRBJ1-1; D is unclear. This CDR3 comprises 13 residues. Trimming stripped 5 bases from V and 5 bases from J, with 12 bases between. From germline, CDR1 is MNHEY and CDR2 SVGEGT.

The sample holds many counts of this clonotype. The chain carries TRBV29-1 and TRBJ2-1; no clear D gene. Trimming left V 0 bases short and J 4 bases short, with 19 bases between. The germline CDR1 and CDR2 sequences are SQVTM and ANQGSEA. CDR3 size: 17 residues. This CDR3 is CSVEDSSTPSLYNEQFF. Written as DNA, the CDR3 is TGCAGCGTTGAAGACTCATCGACCCCGAGCCTTTACAATGAGCAGTTCTTC.

The gene calls are TRBV3-1 and TRBJ2-7; the D is unclear. The CDR3 has 16 residues. Germline CDR1 reads LGHDT; CDR2 reads YNNKEL (reference sequence). Trimming cost V 0 bases and J 0 bases, with 12 bases left between them. The CDR3 DNA reads as TGTGCCAGCAGCCAAGATTGGACCCCCAGCTCCTACGAGCAGTACTTC. Translation: CASSQDWTPSSYEQYF.

This clonotype showed up just a few times. V usage is TRBV29-1 and J usage is TRBJ2-3, with no clear D. The CDR3 is 17 residues long. CDR1 is SQVTM, CDR2 ANQGSEA, per germline. Trimming cost V 0 bases and J 0 bases, with 16 bases left between them. DNA of the CDR3: TGCAGCGTTGAAGATGGCAACAGTTGGTTAAGCACAGATACGCAGTATTTT. Its protein product is CSVEDGNSWLSTDTQYF.

This clonotype was seen ten or more times. The V call is TRBV6-5, the J call TRBJ2-1, with 9 bases identical to TRBD2. Germline CDR1 and CDR2: MNHEY and SVGAGI. The length of the CDR3 is 16 residues. V lost 0 bases, J lost 1 base, and 1 base stayed unmatched. CDR3 DNA: TGTGCCAGCAGTTACTCGAGCGGGAGGTCCTACAATGAGCAGTTCTTC. As protein: CASSYSSGRSYNEQFF.

This clonotype was observed many times. The CDR3 region is CASSSWTSGYTF. The CDR3 coding sequence is TGTGCCAGCAGTTCTTGGACAAGTGGCTACACCTTC. This chain joins TRBV12-3 or TRBV12-4 and TRBJ1-2; TRBD1 might be the D (5 bases). The CDR3 loop spans 12 amino acids. V gave up 4 bases and J gave up 7 bases, with 10 bases separating them.

The table lists this clonotype with a few counts. V usage is TRBV7-9 and J usage is TRBJ2-5; D is perhaps TRBD2 (5 bases). V lost 3 bases to trimming and J lost 9 bases, with 20 bases between them. Germline CDR1 reads SEHNR; CDR2 reads FQNEAQ (reference sequence). The CDR3 totals 15 residues. The CDR3 loop reads CASSFGGADSDAQYF. CDR3 nucleotide sequence: TGTGCCAGCAGCTTCGGTGGCGCGGACTCCGATGCCCAGTACTTC. Drawing the rest from reference TRBV7-9 and TRBJ2-5, the complete variable domain is DTGVSQNPRHKITKRGQNVTFRCDPISEHNRLYWYRQTLGQGPEFLTYFQNEAQLEKSRLLSDRFSAERPKGSFSTLEIQRTEQGDSAMYLCASSFGGADSDAQYFGPGTRLLVL.

This clonotype appeared many times. The chain joins TRBV11-2 to TRBJ2-1; 7 bases line up with TRBD2. The CDR3 is made up of 13 amino acids. V was pared by 6 bases and J by 8 bases, with 7 bases of the junction left unmatched. Germline V gene lookup returns CDR1 SGHAT and CDR2 FQNNGV. The CDR3 is CASRESGIDEQFF. The CDR3 DNA reads as TGTGCCAGCAGAGAAAGCGGGATCGATGAGCAGTTCTTC.

V and J are TRBV6-1 and TRBJ2-3; 9 nucleotides align to TRBD2. Germline V lookup: CDR1 MNHNS, CDR2 SASEGT. The CDR3 is 14 amino acids. With 6 bases clipped from V and 6 bases from J, the junction kept 7 bases outside the gene matches. The CDR3 nucleotides read TGTGCCAGCAGGGCGGGGGGGACTCGGGATACGCAGTATTTT. It translates to CASRAGGTRDTQYF.

This clonotype has only a few counts. In DNA, the CDR3 is TGCGCCAGCAGGTGGGGGACTGAAGCTTTCTTT. This sequence encodes CASRWGTEAFF. The chain combines TRBV4-3 with TRBJ1-1; possibly TRBD1 for D (5 bases). Germline CDR1 LGHNA, CDR2 YSLEER. The CDR3 spans 11 residues. Trimming shortened V by 6 bases and J by 5 bases, and 7 bases separated the two germline ends.

This clonotype was seen ten or more times. CDR3 region: CSARDSDLGEREQFF. The CDR3 DNA reads TGCAGTGCTAGAGATTCCGACCTAGGGGAGCGGGAGCAGTTCTTC. The chain is built from TRBV20-1 and TRBJ2-1, with D perhaps TRBD1 or TRBD2 (5 bases each). This CDR3 spans 15 amino acids. Germline CDR1 reads DFQATT; CDR2 reads SNEGSKA (reference sequence). Trimming left V 0 bases short and J 10 bases short, with 19 bases between.

This clonotype was counted only a few times. The V and J genes are TRBV20-1 and TRBJ1-5; weak D call: TRBD1 (5 bases). The CDR3 contains 17 residues. Trimming stripped 0 bases from V and 7 bases from J, with 22 bases between. The germline CDR1 and CDR2 sequences are DFQATT and SNEGSKA (reference sequence). This CDR3 is CSARDLDPLVGGQPQHF. In DNA form, the CDR3 reads TGCAGTGCTAGAGATTTGGACCCTCTGGTGGGGGGGCAGCCCCAGCATTTT.

In its sample, this clonotype was seen many times. The J gene is TRBJ2-7, the V gene TRBV4-3; TRBD2 might be the D (5 bases). Germline values: CDR1 LGHNA, CDR2 YSLEER. The length of the CDR3 is 16 residues. The germline V and J ends were trimmed by 4 bases and 2 bases, with 18 bases remaining between them. The CDR3 here is CASSPPLRGRTYEQYF. CDR3 DNA: TGCGCCAGCAGCCCCCCCCTGAGAGGGCGAACCTACGAGCAGTACTTC.